The source of this T cell receptor beta chain is a study of tissue T cells after allogeneic stem cell transplantation. Study-level information: Pathologist review favored tissue samples showing histologically apparent lymphocytes.

TCRbeta CDR3 was sequenced at survey depth with template counts. Profiling relied on immunoSEQ multiplex PCR, and the TCRdb table lists in-frame clones only, not all of them. The profile shows roughly 10,000 clones, roughly 60% of them singletons. The CDR3 is 12 amino acids. Germline values: CDR1 MDHEN, CDR2 SYDVKM. Trimming took 10 bases from V and 7 from J, leaving 16 bases between them. The TCR sequence derives from a woman aged 18 to 50 with breast cancer. The chain links TRBV28 to TRBJ1-1, with D possibly TRBD1 on 6 matching bases. Sequenced material: tissue from the jejunum, taken at autopsy. CDR3 loop: CATRVGAIEAFF. As DNA, the CDR3 is TGTGCCACCAGAGTGGGGGCGATTGAAGCTTTCTTT.